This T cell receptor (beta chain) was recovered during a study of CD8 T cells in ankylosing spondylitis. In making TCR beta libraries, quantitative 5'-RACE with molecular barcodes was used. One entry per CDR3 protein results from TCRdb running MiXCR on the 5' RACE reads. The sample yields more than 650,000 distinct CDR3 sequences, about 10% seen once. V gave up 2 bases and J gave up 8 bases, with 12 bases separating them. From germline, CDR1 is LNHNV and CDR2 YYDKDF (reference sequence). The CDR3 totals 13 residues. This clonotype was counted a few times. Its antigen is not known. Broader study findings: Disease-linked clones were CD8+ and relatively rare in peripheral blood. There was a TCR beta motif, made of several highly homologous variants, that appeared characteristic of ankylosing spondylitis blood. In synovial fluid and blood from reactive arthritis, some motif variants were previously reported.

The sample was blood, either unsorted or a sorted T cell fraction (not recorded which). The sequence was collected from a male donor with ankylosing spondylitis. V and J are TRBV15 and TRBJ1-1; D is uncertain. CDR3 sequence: CATSRSSLAEAFF. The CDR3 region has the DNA TGTGCCACCAGCAGATCCTCCCTCGCGGAAGCTTTCTTT.